This T cell receptor (beta chain) comes out of a study of T cells in Graves' hyperthyroidism and ophthalmopathy. V lost 9 bases and J lost 3, with 15 bases in between. The CDR3 consists of 13 residues. Germline assignment: CDR1 LNHDA and CDR2 SQIVND (reference sequence). The TCR beta CDR3 regions underwent amplification using RNA transcripts as the source. The TCR CDR3 was amplified in a first-round RT-PCR using the HTBI primer set. TCRdb reprocessed the multiplex PCR reads with MiXCR, giving one entry per CDR3 protein. This sample has 94,000 or so distinct CDR3 sequences; about 51% occur once, and the top ten carry 25% to 30%.

The source of this sequence is a woman aged 40 to 50 with Graves' hyperthyroidism. Material: blood. The J gene is TRBJ2-7, the V gene TRBV19; tentatively, D is TRBD2 (6 bases). The CDR3: CASRRGAYYEQYF. CDR3 sequence (DNA): TGTGCCAGCAGACGCGGGGCATACTACGAGCAGTACTTC.